The T cell receptor (beta chain) under discussion was sequenced for a study of cytomegalovirus exposure and HLA in healthy donors. The study's findings and limits: Analysis performed later found more than 15,000 TCR beta sequences associated with HLA alleles at 0.05 false discovery rate. Among immune exposure information, only CMV serostatus was available.

With 4 bases clipped from V and 6 bases from J, the junction kept 2 bases outside the gene matches. This CDR3 contains 13 residues. Germline V lookup: CDR1 SGHRS, CDR2 YFSETQ. Donors sampled were nominally healthy, though unrecorded immune exposures were likely. The primer mix had 60 Vbeta and 13 Jbeta primers. TCRdb's copy holds only in-frame clones and misses some; the assay was immunoSEQ multiplex PCR. The data hold around 140,000 clones, with just under 90% observed a single time. This clone was counted once. Antigen: not known. The sequenced material came from PBMCs. This sequence was found in a woman in her thirties in good health and CMV-seronegative. The chain links TRBV5-1 to TRBJ1-1; 11 nucleotides match TRBD1. In DNA form, the CDR3 reads TGCGCCAGCAGCACGGGACAGGGGGCTGAAGCTTTCTTT. This translates into CASSTGQGAEAFF.